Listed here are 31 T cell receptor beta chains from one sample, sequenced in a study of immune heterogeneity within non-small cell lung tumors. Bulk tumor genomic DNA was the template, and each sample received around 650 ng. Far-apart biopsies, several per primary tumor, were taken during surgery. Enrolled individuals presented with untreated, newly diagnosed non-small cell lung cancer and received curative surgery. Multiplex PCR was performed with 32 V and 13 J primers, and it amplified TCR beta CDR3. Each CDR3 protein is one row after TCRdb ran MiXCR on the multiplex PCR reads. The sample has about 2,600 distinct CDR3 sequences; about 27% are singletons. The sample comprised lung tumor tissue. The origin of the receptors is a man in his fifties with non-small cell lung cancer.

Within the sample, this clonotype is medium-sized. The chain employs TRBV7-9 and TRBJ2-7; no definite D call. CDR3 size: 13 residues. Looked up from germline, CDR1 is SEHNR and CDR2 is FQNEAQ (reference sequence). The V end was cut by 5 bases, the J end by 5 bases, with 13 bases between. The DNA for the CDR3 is TGTGCCAGCAGCGCCGGGTCCCGAGACGAGCAGTACTTC. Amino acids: CASSAGSRDEQYF.

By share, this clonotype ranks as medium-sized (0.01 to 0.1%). CDR3 nucleotides: TGTGCCAGCAGCATTCTAGCGGGAGCGTCCTACGAGCAGTACTTC. It codes for CASSILAGASYEQYF. The chain combines TRBV7-3 with TRBJ2-7; 10 bases map to TRBD2. Germline V gives CDR1 SGHTA, CDR2 FQGTGA. V trimming: 5 bases; J trimming: 1 base; junction bases outside the gene matches: 5. This CDR3 has 15 amino acids.

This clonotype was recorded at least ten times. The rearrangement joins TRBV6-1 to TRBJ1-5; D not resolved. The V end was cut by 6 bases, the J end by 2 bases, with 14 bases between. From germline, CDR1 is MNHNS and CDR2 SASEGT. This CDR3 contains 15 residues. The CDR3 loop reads CASSFSGQGNQPQHF. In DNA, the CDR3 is TGTGCCAGCAGCTTCTCGGGCCAGGGCAATCAGCCCCAGCATTTT.

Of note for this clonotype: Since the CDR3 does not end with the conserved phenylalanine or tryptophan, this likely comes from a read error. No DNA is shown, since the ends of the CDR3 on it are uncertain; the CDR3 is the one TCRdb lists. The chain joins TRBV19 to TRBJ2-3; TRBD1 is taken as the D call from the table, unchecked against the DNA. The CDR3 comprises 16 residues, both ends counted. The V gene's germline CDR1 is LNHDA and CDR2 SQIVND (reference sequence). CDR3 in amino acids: CASSIYRGPYEQYFGP.

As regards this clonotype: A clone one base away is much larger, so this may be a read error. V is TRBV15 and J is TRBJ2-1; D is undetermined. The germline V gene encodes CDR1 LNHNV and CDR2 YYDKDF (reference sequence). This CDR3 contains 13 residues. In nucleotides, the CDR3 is TGTGCCACCAGCAGCGGGTCCTACAATGAGCAGTTGTTC. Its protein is CATSSGSYNEQLF. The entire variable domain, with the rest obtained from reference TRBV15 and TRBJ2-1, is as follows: DAMVIQNPRYQVTQFGKPVTLSCSQTLNHNVMYWYQQKSSQAPKLLFHYYDKDFNNEADTPDNFQSRRPNTSFCFLDIRSPGLGDTAMYLCATSSGSYNEQLFGPGTRLTVL.

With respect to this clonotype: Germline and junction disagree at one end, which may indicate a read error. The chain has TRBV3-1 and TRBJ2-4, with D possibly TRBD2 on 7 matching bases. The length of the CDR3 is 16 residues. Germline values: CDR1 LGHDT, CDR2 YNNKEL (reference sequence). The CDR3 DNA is TGTACCAGCAGTAAGAGGGGGGGGGCAGCCAAAAACATTCAGTACTTC. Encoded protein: CTSSKRGGAAKNIQYF.

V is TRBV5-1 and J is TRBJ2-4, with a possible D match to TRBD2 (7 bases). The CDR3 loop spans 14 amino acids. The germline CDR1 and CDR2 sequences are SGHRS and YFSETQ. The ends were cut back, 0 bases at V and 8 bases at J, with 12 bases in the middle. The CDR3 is CASSLGGGAYIQYF. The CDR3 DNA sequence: TGCGCCAGCAGCTTGGGAGGGGGGGCGTACATTCAGTACTTC.

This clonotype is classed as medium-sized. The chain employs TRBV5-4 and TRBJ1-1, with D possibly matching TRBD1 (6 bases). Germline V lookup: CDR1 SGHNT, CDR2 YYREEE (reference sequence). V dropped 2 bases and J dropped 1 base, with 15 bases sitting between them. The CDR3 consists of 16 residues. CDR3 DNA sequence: TGTGCCAGCAGCTTAGGGGGGCGCGGCAAGAACACTGAAGCTTTCTTT. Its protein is CASSLGGRGKNTEAFF.

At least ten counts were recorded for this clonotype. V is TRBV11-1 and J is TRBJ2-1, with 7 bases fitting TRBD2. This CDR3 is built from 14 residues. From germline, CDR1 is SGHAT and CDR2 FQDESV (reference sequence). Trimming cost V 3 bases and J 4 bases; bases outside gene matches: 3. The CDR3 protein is CASSLSGKYNEQFF. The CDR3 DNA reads TGTGCCAGCAGCTTGAGCGGGAAGTACAATGAGCAGTTCTTC.

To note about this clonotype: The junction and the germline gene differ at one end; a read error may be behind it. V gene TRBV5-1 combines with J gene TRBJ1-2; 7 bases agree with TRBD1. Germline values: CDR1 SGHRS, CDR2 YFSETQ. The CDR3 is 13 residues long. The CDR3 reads CASRRQGDYGCTF. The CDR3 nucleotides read TGCGCCAGCAGGCGGCAGGGGGACTATGGCTGCACCTTC.

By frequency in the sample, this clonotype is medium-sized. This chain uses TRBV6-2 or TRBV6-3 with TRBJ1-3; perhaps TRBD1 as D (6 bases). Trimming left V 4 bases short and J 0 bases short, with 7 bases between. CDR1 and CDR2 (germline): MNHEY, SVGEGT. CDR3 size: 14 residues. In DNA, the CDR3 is TGTGCCAGCAGTTCGGGGGCCTCTGGAAACACCATATATTTT. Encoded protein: CASSSGASGNTIYF.

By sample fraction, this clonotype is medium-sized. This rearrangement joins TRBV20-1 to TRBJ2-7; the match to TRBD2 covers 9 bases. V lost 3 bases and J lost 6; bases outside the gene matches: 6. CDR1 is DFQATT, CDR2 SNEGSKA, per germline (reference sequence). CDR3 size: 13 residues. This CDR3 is CSASLAGISEQYF. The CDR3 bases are TGCAGTGCTAGTCTAGCGGGAATTTCCGAGCAGTACTTC.

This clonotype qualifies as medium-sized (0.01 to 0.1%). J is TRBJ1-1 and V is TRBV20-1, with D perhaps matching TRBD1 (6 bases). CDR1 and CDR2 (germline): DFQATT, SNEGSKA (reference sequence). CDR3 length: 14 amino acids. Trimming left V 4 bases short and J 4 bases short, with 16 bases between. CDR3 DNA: TGCAGTGCTATTAAGGACAGACTCCGCACTGAAGCTTTCTTT. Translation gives CSAIKDRLRTEAFF.

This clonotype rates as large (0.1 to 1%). This CDR3 reads CATSRGAGGPYEQFF. The CDR3, as DNA: TGTGCCACCAGCAGAGGGGCGGGAGGGCCCTATGAGCAGTTCTTC. The V call is TRBV15, the J call TRBJ2-1, with 9 positions matching TRBD2. The germline V gene has CDR1 LNHNV and CDR2 YYDKDF (reference sequence). J lost 8 bases, V lost 1 base, and 6 bases had no gene match. This CDR3 is built from 15 residues.

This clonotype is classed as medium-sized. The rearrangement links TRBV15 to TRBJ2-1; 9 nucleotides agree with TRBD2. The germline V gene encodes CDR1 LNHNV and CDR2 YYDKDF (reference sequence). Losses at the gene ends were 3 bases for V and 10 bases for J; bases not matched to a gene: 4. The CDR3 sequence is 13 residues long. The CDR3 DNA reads TGTGCCACCAGCAGGATAGCGGGGGAGGAGCAGTTCTTC. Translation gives CATSRIAGEEQFF.

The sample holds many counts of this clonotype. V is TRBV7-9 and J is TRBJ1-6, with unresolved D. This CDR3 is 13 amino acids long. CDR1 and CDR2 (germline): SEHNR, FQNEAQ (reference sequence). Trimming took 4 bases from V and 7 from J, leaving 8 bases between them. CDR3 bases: TGTGCCAGCAGCTCCGGGAGCAATTCACCCCTCCACTTT. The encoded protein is CASSSGSNSPLHF. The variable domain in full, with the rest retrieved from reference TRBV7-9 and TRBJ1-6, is DTGVSQNPRHKITKRGQNVTFRCDPISEHNRLYWYRQTLGQGPEFLTYFQNEAQLEKSRLLSDRFSAERPKGSFSTLEIQRTEQGDSAMYLCASSSGSNSPLHFGNGTRLTVT.

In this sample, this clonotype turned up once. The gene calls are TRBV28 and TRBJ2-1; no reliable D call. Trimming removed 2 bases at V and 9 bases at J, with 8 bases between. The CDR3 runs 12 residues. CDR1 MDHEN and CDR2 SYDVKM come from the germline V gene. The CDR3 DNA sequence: TGTGCCAGCAGTTTAATGGTCGGTGAGCAGTTCTTC. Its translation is CASSLMVGEQFF.

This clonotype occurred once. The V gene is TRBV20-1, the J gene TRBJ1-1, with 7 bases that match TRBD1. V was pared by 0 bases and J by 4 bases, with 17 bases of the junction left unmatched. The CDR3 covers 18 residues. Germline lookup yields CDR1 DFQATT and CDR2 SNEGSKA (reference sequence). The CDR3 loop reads CSARDRRQGGPAGTEAFF. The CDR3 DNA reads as TGCAGTGCTAGAGATCGACGACAGGGAGGGCCGGCTGGCACTGAAGCTTTCTTT.

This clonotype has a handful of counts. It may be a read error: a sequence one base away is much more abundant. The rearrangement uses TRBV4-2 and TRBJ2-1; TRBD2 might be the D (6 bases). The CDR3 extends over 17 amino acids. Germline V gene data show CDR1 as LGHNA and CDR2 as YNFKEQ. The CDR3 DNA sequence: TGTGCCAGCAGCCTCGGAGGGCCGCCGGGATCCTACAATGATCAGTTCTTC. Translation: CASSLGGPPGSYNDQFF.

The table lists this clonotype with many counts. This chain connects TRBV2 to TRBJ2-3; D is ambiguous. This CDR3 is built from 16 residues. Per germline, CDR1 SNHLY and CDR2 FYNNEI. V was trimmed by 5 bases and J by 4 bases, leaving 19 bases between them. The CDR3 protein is CASSPAREIGPDTQYF. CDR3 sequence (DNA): TGTGCCAGCAGTCCTGCAAGGGAAATCGGCCCAGATACGCAGTATTTT.

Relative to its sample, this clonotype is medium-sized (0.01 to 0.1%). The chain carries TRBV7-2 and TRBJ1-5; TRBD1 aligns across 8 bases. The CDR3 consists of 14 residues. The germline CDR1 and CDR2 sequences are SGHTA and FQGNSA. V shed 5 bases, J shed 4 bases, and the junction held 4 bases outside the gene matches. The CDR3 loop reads CASSPRQGNQPQHF. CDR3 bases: TGTGCCAGCAGCCCTCGACAGGGGAATCAGCCCCAGCATTTT.

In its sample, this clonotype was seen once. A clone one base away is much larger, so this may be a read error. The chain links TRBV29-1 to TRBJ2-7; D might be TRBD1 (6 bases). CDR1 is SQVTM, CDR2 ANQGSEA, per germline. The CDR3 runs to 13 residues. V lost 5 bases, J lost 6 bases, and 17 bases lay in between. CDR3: CSVRWYRDGEQYF. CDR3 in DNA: TGCAGCGTTCGTTGGTACAGGGATGGCGAGCAGTACTTC.

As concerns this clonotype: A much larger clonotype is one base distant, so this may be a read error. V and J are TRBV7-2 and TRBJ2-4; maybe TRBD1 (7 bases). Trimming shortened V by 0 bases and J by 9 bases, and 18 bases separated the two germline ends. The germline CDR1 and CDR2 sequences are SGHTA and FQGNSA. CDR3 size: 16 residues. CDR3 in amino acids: CASSLAAGGIGSIQYF. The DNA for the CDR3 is TGTGCCAGCAGCTTAGCCGCAGGGGGGATAGGTAGCATTCAGTACTTC. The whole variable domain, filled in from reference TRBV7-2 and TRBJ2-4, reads GAGVSQSPSNKVTEKGKDVELRCDPISGHTALYWYRQSLGQGLEFLIYFQGNSAPDKSGLPSDRFSAERTGGSVSTLTIQRTQQEDSAVYLCASSLAAGGIGSIQYFGAGTRLSVL.

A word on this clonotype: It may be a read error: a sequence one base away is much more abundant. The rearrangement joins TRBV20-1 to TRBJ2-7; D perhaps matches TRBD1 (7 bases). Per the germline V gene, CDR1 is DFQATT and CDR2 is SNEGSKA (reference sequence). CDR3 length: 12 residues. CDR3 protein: CSAIQGGYERYF. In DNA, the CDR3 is TGCAGTGCTATCCAGGGGGGCTACGAGCGGTACTTC.

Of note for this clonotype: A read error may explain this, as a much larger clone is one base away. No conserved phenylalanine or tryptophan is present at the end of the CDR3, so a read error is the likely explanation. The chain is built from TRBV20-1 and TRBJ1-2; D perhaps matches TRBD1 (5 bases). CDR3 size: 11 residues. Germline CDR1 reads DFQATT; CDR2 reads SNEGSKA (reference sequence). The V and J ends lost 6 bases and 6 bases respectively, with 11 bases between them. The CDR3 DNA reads TGCAGTGCCCGGGGCCCGGATGGCTACACCTTA. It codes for CSARGPDGYTL.

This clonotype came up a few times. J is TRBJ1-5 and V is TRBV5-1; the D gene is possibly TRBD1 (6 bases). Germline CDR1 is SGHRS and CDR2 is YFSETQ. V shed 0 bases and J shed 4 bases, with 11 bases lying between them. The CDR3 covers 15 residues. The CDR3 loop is CASSLGTATNQPQHF. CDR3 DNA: TGCGCCAGCAGCTTGGGGACAGCCACGAATCAGCCCCAGCATTTT.

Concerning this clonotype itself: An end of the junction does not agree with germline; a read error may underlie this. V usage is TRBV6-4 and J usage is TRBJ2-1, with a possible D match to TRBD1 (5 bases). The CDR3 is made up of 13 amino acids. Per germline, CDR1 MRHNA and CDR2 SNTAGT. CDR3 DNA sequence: TGTGCCAGCAGTGAGTCCCTTATGGGGCGCAGATACTTC. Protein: CASSESLMGRRYF.

Here the CDR3 DNA reads TGCGCCAGCAGAGTAAGACAAGACACTGAAGCTTTCTTT. Translating it yields CASRVRQDTEAFF. This chain joins TRBV10-1 and TRBJ1-1, with unresolved D. The CDR3 is made up of 13 amino acids. Looked up from germline, CDR1 is WNHNN and CDR2 is SYGVQD (reference sequence). Trimming took 6 bases from V and 3 from J, leaving 11 bases between them.

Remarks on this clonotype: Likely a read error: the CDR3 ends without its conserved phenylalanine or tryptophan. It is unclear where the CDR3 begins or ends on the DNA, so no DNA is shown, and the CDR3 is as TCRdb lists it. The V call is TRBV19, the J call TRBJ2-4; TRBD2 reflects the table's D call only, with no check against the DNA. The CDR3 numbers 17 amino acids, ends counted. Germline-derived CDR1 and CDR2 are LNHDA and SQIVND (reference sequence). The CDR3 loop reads CASSIEWTASYEQYFGP.

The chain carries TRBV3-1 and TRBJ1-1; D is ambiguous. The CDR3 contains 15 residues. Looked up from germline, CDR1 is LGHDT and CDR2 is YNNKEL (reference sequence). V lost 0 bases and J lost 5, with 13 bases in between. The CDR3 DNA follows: TGTGCCAGCAGCCAAGATTCGGGGTACGGAACTGAAGCTTTCTTT. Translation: CASSQDSGYGTEAFF.

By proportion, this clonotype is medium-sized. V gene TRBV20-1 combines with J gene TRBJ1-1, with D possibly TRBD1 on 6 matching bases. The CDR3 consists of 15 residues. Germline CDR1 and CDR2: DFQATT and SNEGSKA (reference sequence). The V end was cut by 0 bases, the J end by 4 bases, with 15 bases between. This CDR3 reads CSARDFAGEGTEAFF. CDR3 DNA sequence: TGCAGTGCTAGAGATTTCGCAGGGGAGGGCACTGAAGCTTTCTTT.